This T cell receptor (beta chain) derives from a study of shared clonotypes between healthy human individuals. Study information: Aged 18 to 49, the donors were two women and three men. Whole-study findings and limits: Naive subsets tended to show greater estimated richness than memory subsets.

The assay was immunoSEQ multiplex PCR, and TCRdb's table has in-frame clones only and misses some. The sample has 300,000 to 400,000 clones, roughly 84% seen once. CDR1 and CDR2 (germline): SGHTA, FQGTGA. This CDR3 has 14 residues. V dropped 5 bases and J dropped 4 bases, with 11 bases sitting between them. Points on this clone: Its antigen is currently unknown.

This TCR was sampled from a man between 18 and 35 years old in good health. The J gene is TRBJ2-2, the V gene TRBV7-3; a weak D match, TRBD1 (6 bases). Sequencing was done on a sample of memory CD8+ T cells sorted from blood. Subset given: CD45RO+ cells pooled with CCR7-negative TemRA cells. Here the CDR3 reads CASSPTGSTGELFF. CDR3 in DNA: TGTGCCAGCAGCCCTACAGGGTCCACCGGGGAGCTGTTTTTT. Full variable domain (rest looked up from reference TRBV7-3 and TRBJ2-2): GAGVSQTPSNKVTEKGKYVELRCDPISGHTALYWYRQSLGQGPEFLIYFQGTGAADDSGLPNDRFFAVRPEGSVSTLKIQRTERGDSAVYLCASSPTGSTGELFFGEGSRLTVL.